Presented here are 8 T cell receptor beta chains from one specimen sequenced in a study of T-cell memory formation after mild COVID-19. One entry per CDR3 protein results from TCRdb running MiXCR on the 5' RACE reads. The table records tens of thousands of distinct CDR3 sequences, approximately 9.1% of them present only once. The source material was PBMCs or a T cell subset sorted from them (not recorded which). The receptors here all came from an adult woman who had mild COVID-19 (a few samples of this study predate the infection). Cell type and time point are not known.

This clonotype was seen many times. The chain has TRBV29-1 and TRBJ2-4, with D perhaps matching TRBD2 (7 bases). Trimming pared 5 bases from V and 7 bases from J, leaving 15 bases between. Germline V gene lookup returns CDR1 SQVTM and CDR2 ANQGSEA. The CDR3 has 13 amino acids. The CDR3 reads CSVSQGGENIQYF. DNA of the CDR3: TGCAGCGTTTCACAGGGAGGGGAGAACATTCAGTACTTC. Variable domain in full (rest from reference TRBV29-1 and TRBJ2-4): SAVISQKPSRDICQRGTSLTIQCQVDSQVTMMFWYRQQPGQSLTLIATANQGSEATYESGFVIDKFPISRPNLTFSTLTVSNMSPEDSSIYLCSVSQGGENIQYFGAGTRLSVL.

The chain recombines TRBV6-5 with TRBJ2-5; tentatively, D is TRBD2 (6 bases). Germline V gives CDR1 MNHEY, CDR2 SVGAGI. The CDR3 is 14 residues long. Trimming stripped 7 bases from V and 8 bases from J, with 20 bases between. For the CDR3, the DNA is TGTGCCAGCATCGGGACTTCCGAGGTCGGAACCCAGTACTTC. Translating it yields CASIGTSEVGTQYF.

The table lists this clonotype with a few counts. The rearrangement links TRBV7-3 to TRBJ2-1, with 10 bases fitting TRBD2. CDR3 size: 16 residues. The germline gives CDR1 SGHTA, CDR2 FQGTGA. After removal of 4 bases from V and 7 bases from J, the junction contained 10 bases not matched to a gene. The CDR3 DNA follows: TGTGCCAGCAGCTCTAGGACTAGCGGAGGCTGGAATGAGCAGTTCTTC. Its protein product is CASSSRTSGGWNEQFF.

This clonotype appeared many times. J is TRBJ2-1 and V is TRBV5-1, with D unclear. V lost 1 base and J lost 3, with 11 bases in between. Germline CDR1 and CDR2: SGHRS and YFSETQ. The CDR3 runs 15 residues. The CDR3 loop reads CASSLLGSFYNEQFF. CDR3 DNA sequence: TGCGCCAGCAGCTTGTTGGGGTCTTTCTACAATGAGCAGTTCTTC.

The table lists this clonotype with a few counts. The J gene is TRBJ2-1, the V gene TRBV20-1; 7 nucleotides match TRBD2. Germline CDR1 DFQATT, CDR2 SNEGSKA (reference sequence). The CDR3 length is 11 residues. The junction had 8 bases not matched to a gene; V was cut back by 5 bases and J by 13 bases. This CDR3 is CSAWGGTLQFF. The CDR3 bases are TGCAGTGCTTGGGGAGGGACTCTACAGTTCTTC.

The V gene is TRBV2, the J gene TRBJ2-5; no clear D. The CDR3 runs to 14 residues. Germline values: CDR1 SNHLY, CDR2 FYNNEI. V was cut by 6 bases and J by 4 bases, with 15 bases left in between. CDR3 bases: TGTGCCAGCAGGCCCGGACGTGAGGTAGAGACCCAGTACTTC. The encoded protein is CASRPGREVETQYF.

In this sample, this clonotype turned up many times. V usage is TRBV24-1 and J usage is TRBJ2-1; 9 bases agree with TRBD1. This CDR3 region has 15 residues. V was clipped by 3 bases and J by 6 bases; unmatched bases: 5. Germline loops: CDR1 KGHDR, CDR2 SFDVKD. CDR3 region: CATSDPGQGSNEQFF. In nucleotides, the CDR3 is TGTGCCACCAGTGATCCGGGACAGGGATCCAATGAGCAGTTCTTC.

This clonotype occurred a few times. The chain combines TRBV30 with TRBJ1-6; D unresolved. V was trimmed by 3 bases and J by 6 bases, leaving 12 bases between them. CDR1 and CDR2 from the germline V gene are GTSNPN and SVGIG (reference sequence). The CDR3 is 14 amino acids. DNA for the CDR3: TGTGCCTGGAGGGGAGTAGGGTTTAATTCACCCCTCCACTTT. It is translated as CAWRGVGFNSPLHF.